This T cell receptor (beta chain) was sequenced during a study of OX40 agonist ivuxolimab in advanced cancers. Study conclusions and caveats: Both blood CD4+ and CD8+ T cells showed clonal growth by week 6 at 0.1 to 3.0 mg/kg. Antigen specificity was not determined for the expanded peripheral T cells.

TCRdb's table, derived via immunoSEQ multiplex PCR, lists solely in-frame clones and lacks some. The top ten clones hold 2% to 3% of a sample with about 76,000 clones, more than 75% of them seen once. The study sampled blood at baseline, cycle 4 day 1, and cycle 7 day 1. Notes on this clone: The antigen is unknown.

The CDR3 has 14 residues. From germline, CDR1 is SGHTA and CDR2 FQGNSA. The germline V and J ends were trimmed by 5 bases and 3 bases, with 11 bases remaining between them. The specimen was CD4+ or CD8+ T cells sorted from blood, collected in a trial of the OX40 agonist ivuxolimab. The chain couples TRBV7-2 to TRBJ2-1; D unclear. The TCR sequence derives from an adult with an advanced solid tumor such as melanoma, head and neck, liver or kidney cancer. DNA for the CDR3: TGTGCCAGCAGCGCGGAAGGGTACTACAATGAGCAGTTCTTC. Translation gives CASSAEGYYNEQFF. The full variable domain, with the rest looked up from reference TRBV7-2 and TRBJ2-1, is GAGVSQSPSNKVTEKGKDVELRCDPISGHTALYWYRQSLGQGLEFLIYFQGNSAPDKSGLPSDRFSAERTGGSVSTLTIQRTQQEDSAVYLCASSAEGYYNEQFFGPGTRLTVL.